These 30 T cell receptor beta chains were sequenced from one sample in a study of EBV T-cell therapy then PD-1 blockade in nasopharyngeal carcinoma. The time point here: 266 days after commencement of treatment, after nivolumab therapy. As to treatment: AdE1-LMPpoly-expanded autologous EBV-specific T-cell therapy followed by anti-PD-1 nivolumab. TCRdb keeps only in-frame clones here, not all; method: immunoSEQ multiplex PCR. The sample has about 20,000 clones, about 86% seen once; the top ten hold 30% to 35%. These receptors' targets are unknown. Sequenced material: CD8+ T cells from blood, taken at roughly day 280 from a patient whose treatment included autologous EBV-specific T cells and nivolumab. The receptors originated from a middle-aged man with nasopharyngeal carcinoma.

A few counts support this clone. The V and J genes are TRBV13 and TRBJ2-2, with D tentatively TRBD1 (5 bases). In germline, CDR1 is PRHDT, CDR2 FYEKMQ (reference sequence). The CDR3 has 16 residues. Trimming took off 4 bases at V and 0 bases at J, with 12 bases between the two ends. As DNA, the CDR3 is TGTGCCAGCAGCTCCGCAGGACAAACGAACACCGGGGAGCTGTTTTTT. Protein product: CASSSAGQTNTGELFF.

This sequence joins TRBV19 and TRBJ1-6, with D perhaps TRBD1 (5 bases). The CDR3 contains 17 residues. CDR1 is LNHDA, CDR2 SQIVND, per germline (reference sequence). V lost 5 bases to trimming and J lost 13 bases, with 27 bases between them. CDR3 sequence reads: CASSLVPGLLLGSPLHF. The CDR3 DNA follows: TGTGCCAGTAGTTTAGTCCCGGGACTACTCCTAGGGTCTCCCCTCCACTTT.

As DNA, the CDR3 is TGTGCCAGCAGGGAGGCCGGGACACCATCCTACGAGCAGTACTTC. Translated: CASREAGTPSYEQYF. The genes are TRBV2 and TRBJ2-7, with D perhaps TRBD1 (6 bases). This CDR3 has 15 amino acids. The ends were cut back, 6 bases at V and 1 base at J, with 16 bases in the middle. Germline values: CDR1 SNHLY, CDR2 FYNNEI.

The CDR3 sequence is CASSDVGGSDTQYF. The DNA for the CDR3 is TGTGCCAGCAGTGACGTAGGGGGCTCAGATACGCAGTATTTT. This chain links TRBV6-4 with TRBJ2-3; 7 bases fit TRBD1. This CDR3 is built from 14 residues. The germline gives CDR1 MRHNA, CDR2 SNTAGT. Germline trimming cut 2 bases from V and 4 bases from J; bases unmatched to any gene: 3.

The chain carries TRBV9 and TRBJ2-1; unclear D gene. CDR1 and CDR2 from the germline V gene are SGDLS and YYNGEE. This CDR3 has 11 residues. The V end was cut by 3 bases, the J end by 5 bases, with 3 bases between. The CDR3 DNA reads TGTGCCAGCAGCGGGGACAATGAGCAGTTCTTC. Its protein product is CASSGDNEQFF.

The chain joins TRBV28 to TRBJ1-5; D is perhaps TRBD1 (5 bases). Trimming took off 7 bases at V and 7 bases at J, with 23 bases between the two ends. CDR3 length: 16 residues. Germline assignment: CDR1 MDHEN and CDR2 SYDVKM. CDR3 in amino acids: CASKVQGELGYQPQHF. For the CDR3, the DNA is TGTGCCAGCAAAGTGCAGGGAGAGCTTGGGTACCAGCCCCAGCATTTT.

The chain employs TRBV9 and TRBJ2-7, with 11 bases matching TRBD2. The germline V gene has CDR1 SGDLS and CDR2 YYNGEE. With 2 bases clipped from V and 6 bases from J, the junction kept 7 bases outside the gene matches. The CDR3 loop spans 15 amino acids. CDR3 loop: CASSVLAGGPSEQYF. DNA for the CDR3: TGTGCCAGCAGCGTCTTAGCGGGGGGGCCCTCCGAGCAGTACTTC.

The chain couples TRBV10-3 to TRBJ1-5; the match to TRBD1 covers 8 bases. Losses at the gene ends were 1 base for V and 6 bases for J; bases not matched to a gene: 8. Looked up from germline, CDR1 is ENHRY and CDR2 is SYGVKD. The CDR3 has 16 residues. CDR3 region: CAISEFPGTGSQPQHF. CDR3 DNA: TGTGCCATCAGTGAGTTCCCGGGGACAGGAAGTCAGCCCCAGCATTTT.

The gene calls are TRBV6-6 and TRBJ2-7, with D uncertain. CDR1 is MNHNY, CDR2 SVGAGI, per germline (reference sequence). The CDR3 length is 12 residues. Trimming took off 4 bases at V and 6 bases at J, with 10 bases between the two ends. This chain's CDR3 is CASSSQFSEQYF. In nucleotides, the CDR3 is TGTGCCAGCAGTTCACAGTTCAGCGAGCAGTACTTC.

The J gene is TRBJ1-2, the V gene TRBV24-1; D might be TRBD1 (5 bases). This CDR3 region has 14 residues. CDR1 and CDR2 from the germline V gene are KGHDR and SFDVKD. Trimming pared 3 bases from V and 5 bases from J, leaving 12 bases between. CDR3 residues: CATSDRGWTYGYTF. CDR3 nucleotide sequence: TGTGCCACCAGTGATAGAGGATGGACATATGGCTACACCTTC.

This rearrangement joins TRBV25-1 to TRBJ1-3; D not certain. The CDR3 sequence is 14 residues long. The germline V gene has CDR1 MGHDK and CDR2 SYGVNS. Deletions cut 3 bases from V and 0 bases from J, with 6 bases between. The DNA for the CDR3 is TGTGCCAGCAGTGACAGGAGCTCTGGAAACACCATATATTTT. Translation: CASSDRSSGNTIYF.

This chain joins TRBV25-1 and TRBJ1-1; a weak D match, TRBD1 (5 bases). This CDR3 is 11 amino acids long. Germline CDR1 and CDR2: MGHDK and SYGVNS. V lost 7 bases and J 5 bases, leaving 8 bases between the germline ends. This chain's CDR3 is CASTRGTEAFF. DNA of the CDR3: TGTGCCAGCACGAGGGGTACTGAAGCTTTCTTT. Looking up the rest from reference TRBV25-1 and TRBJ1-1 gives the full variable domain: EADIYQTPRYLVIGTGKKITLECSQTMGHDKMYWYQQDPGMELHLIHYSYGVNSTEKGDLSSESTVSRIRTEHFPLTLESARPSHTSQYLCASTRGTEAFFGQGTRLTVV.

The genes are TRBV5-4 and TRBJ2-6, with a tentative D call TRBD1 (6 bases). CDR3 length equals 13 residues. Germline V CDR1 and CDR2: SGHNT, YYREEE (reference sequence). V was cut by 4 bases and J by 8 bases, with 10 bases left in between. The CDR3 DNA is TGTGCCAGCAGCCCAACAGGGACCAACGTCCTGACTTTC. Translated: CASSPTGTNVLTF.

This chain uses TRBV5-1 with TRBJ2-7, with D maybe TRBD2 (5 bases). This CDR3 has 13 residues. V was cut by 3 bases and J by 4 bases, with 11 bases left in between. Germline V gene data show CDR1 as SGHRS and CDR2 as YFSETQ. As DNA, the CDR3 is TGCGCCAGCAGCTCAGGACTGAGATACGAGCAGTACTTC. Amino acids: CASSSGLRYEQYF.

The chain recombines TRBV14 with TRBJ1-2; 7 bases line up with TRBD1. V was pared by 3 bases and J by 3 bases, with 7 bases of the junction left unmatched. The CDR3 length is 15 residues. Germline values: CDR1 SGHDN, CDR2 FVKESK. CDR3 loop: CASSHRQGFDYGYTF. For the CDR3, the DNA is TGTGCCAGCAGCCACCGACAGGGTTTTGACTATGGCTACACCTTC. The complete variable domain, with remaining parts taken from reference TRBV14 and TRBJ1-2, reads EAGVTQFPSHSVIEKGQTVTLRCDPISGHDNLYWYRRVMGKEIKFLLHFVKESKQDESGMPNNRFLAERTGGTYSTLKVQPAELEDSGVYFCASSHRQGFDYGYTFGSGTRLTVV.

This chain joins TRBV5-8 and TRBJ2-1; D might be TRBD1 (6 bases). Germline-derived CDR1 and CDR2 are SGHTS and YDEGEE. V was clipped by 3 bases and J by 2 bases, with 15 bases between them. The CDR3 has 16 amino acids. The CDR3, as DNA: TGTGCCAGCAGCTCTTTTAAGGGGGTGGCCTACAATGAGCAGTTCTTC. This gives the protein CASSSFKGVAYNEQFF.

The chain couples TRBV19 to TRBJ1-2, with TRBD1 identical over 9 bases. The CDR3 length is 14 residues. Per germline, CDR1 LNHDA and CDR2 SQIVND (reference sequence). Trimming took 6 bases from V and 4 from J; bases not matched to a gene: 6. In DNA, the CDR3 is TGTGCCAGTAGCCTTACAGGGGGCGGCTATGGCTACACCTTC. As protein: CASSLTGGGYGYTF.

The chain is built from TRBV7-8 and TRBJ1-3, with D perhaps TRBD1 (5 bases). The CDR3 contains 14 residues. In germline, CDR1 is SGHVS, CDR2 FQNEAQ. V was cut by 2 bases and J by 9 bases, with 14 bases left in between. Here the CDR3 DNA reads TGTGCCAGCAGCTTAACCTCAGGGTCGGGCACCATATATTTT. The encoded protein is CASSLTSGSGTIYF.

This chain links TRBV5-4 with TRBJ2-5; a possible D gene is TRBD2 (6 bases). The V end was cut by 1 base, the J end by 1 base, with 11 bases between. CDR1 is SGHNT and CDR2 is YYREEE in the germline V gene (reference sequence). This CDR3 spans 15 amino acids. The CDR3 DNA reads as TGTGCCAGCAGCTTGCCCAGGGACTTCCAAGAGACCCAGTACTTC. Residues: CASSLPRDFQETQYF.

The CDR3 DNA is TGCAGCGTTGAAAGGTCAGGGACGGGAGATACGCAGTATTTT. This codes for CSVERSGTGDTQYF. The chain couples TRBV29-1 to TRBJ2-3; perhaps D is TRBD1 or TRBD2 (5 bases each). Per germline, CDR1 SQVTM and CDR2 ANQGSEA. The CDR3 has 14 residues. Trimming cost V 2 bases and J 5 bases, with 14 bases left between them.

This chain links TRBV5-8 with TRBJ1-2; D ambiguous. CDR1 is SGHTS and CDR2 is YDEGEE in the germline V gene. V was trimmed by 4 bases and J by 8 bases, leaving 15 bases between them. The CDR3 has 13 residues. This CDR3 reads CASSPQYPAGYTF. CDR3 sequence (DNA): TGTGCCAGCAGCCCTCAGTACCCGGCAGGCTACACCTTC.

The rearrangement joins TRBV7-9 to TRBJ2-7, with TRBD2 identical over 8 bases. The CDR3 runs to 14 residues. V shed 0 bases and J 3 bases; nucleotides not matched to a gene: 1. Germline assignment: CDR1 SEHNR and CDR2 FQNEAQ (reference sequence). CDR3 nucleotides: TGTGCCAGCAGCTTAGCGGGGACTAGCTACGAGCAGTACTTC. It specifies CASSLAGTSYEQYF. Full variable domain (outside the CDR3, taken from reference TRBV7-9 and TRBJ2-7): DTGVSQNPRHKITKRGQNVTFRCDPISEHNRLYWYRQTLGQGPEFLTYFQNEAQLEKSRLLSDRFSAERPKGSFSTLEIQRTEQGDSAMYLCASSLAGTSYEQYFGPGTRLTVT.

The chain joins TRBV27 to TRBJ2-7; 7 nucleotides align to TRBD1. The V and J ends lost 5 bases and 3 bases, in that order; junction bases with no gene match: 10. CDR3 length: 15 amino acids. Germline V CDR1 and CDR2: MNHEY, SMNVEV (reference sequence). CDR3 loop: CASSGIRGTLYEQYF. In nucleotides, the CDR3 is TGTGCCAGCAGTGGGATCAGGGGGACGCTCTACGAGCAGTACTTC.

The rearrangement uses TRBV9 and TRBJ2-1; no reliable D call. The length of the CDR3 is 14 residues. Trimming left V 4 bases short and J 8 bases short, with 16 bases between. Looked up from germline, CDR1 is SGDLS and CDR2 is YYNGEE. This CDR3 reads CASSPPLGGDEQFF. In nucleotides, the CDR3 is TGTGCCAGCAGCCCGCCCCTGGGTGGGGATGAGCAGTTCTTC. Combining the CDR3 with reference TRBV9 and TRBJ2-1 gives the whole variable domain DSGVTQTPKHLITATGQRVTLRCSPRSGDLSVYWYQQSLDQGLQFLIQYYNGEERAKGNILERFSAQQFPDLHSELNLSSLELGDSALYFCASSPPLGGDEQFFGPGTRLTVL.

The V and J genes are TRBV19 and TRBJ2-3; TRBD2 might be the D (6 bases). CDR1 and CDR2 from the germline V gene are LNHDA and SQIVND (reference sequence). CDR3 length equals 15 residues. V was shortened by 6 bases and J by 2 bases, with 15 bases between the two germline ends. CDR3 coding DNA: TGTGCCAGTAGCGAGGCAGGAGGGGTCACAGATACGCAGTATTTT. It encodes CASSEAGGVTDTQYF.

The J gene is TRBJ1-5, the V gene TRBV6-6, with 10 bases fitting TRBD1. Germline V gene lookup returns CDR1 MNHNY and CDR2 SVGAGI (reference sequence). The CDR3 is 18 amino acids. V was pared by 6 bases and J by 1 base, with 12 bases of the junction left unmatched. CDR3 sequence reads: CASSRSRDRGRSNQPQHF. CDR3 nucleotides: TGTGCCAGCAGCCGATCCCGGGACAGGGGAAGGAGCAATCAGCCCCAGCATTTT.

This sequence joins TRBV5-5 and TRBJ1-3, with TRBD1 matching 7 bases. CDR3 length: 15 residues. V lost 2 bases, J lost 1 base, and 3 bases stayed unmatched. From germline, CDR1 is SGHKS and CDR2 YYEKEE (reference sequence). The CDR3 reads CASSLVQGSGNTIYF. The CDR3 DNA follows: TGTGCCAGCAGCTTAGTACAGGGGTCTGGAAACACCATATATTTT.

This chain joins TRBV7-6 and TRBJ2-2; no clear D. V lost 0 bases and J 8 bases, leaving 13 bases between the germline ends. The CDR3 has 15 residues. Germline lookup yields CDR1 SGHVS and CDR2 FNYEAQ. Here the CDR3 DNA reads TGTGCCAGCAGCTTAGCGTTACATCTTGGGGGGGAGCTGTTTTTT. The encoded protein is CASSLALHLGGELFF.

This clone came up a few times. This chain connects TRBV30 to TRBJ1-6; D is undetermined. With 0 bases removed from V and 8 bases from J, the gap between germline ends came to 11 bases. Germline V CDR1 and CDR2: GTSNPN, SVGIG (reference sequence). The CDR3 extends over 14 amino acids. This CDR3 is CAWSVHGYDSPLHF. The CDR3 DNA follows: TGTGCCTGGAGTGTACACGGCTACGATTCACCCCTCCACTTT.

The CDR3 loop is CSVGWRGTNEKLFF. The CDR3 DNA reads as TGCAGCGTTGGTTGGAGGGGAACTAATGAAAAACTGTTTTTT. The chain recombines TRBV29-1 with TRBJ1-4; perhaps TRBD1 as D (5 bases). Per the germline V gene, CDR1 is SQVTM and CDR2 is ANQGSEA. CDR3 length: 14 residues. V was shortened by 4 bases and J by 1 base, with 10 bases between the two germline ends. Complete variable domain (other parts from reference TRBV29-1 and TRBJ1-4): SAVISQKPSRDICQRGTSLTIQCQVDSQVTMMFWYRQQPGQSLTLIATANQGSEATYESGFVIDKFPISRPNLTFSTLTVSNMSPEDSSIYLCSVGWRGTNEKLFFGSGTQLSVL.